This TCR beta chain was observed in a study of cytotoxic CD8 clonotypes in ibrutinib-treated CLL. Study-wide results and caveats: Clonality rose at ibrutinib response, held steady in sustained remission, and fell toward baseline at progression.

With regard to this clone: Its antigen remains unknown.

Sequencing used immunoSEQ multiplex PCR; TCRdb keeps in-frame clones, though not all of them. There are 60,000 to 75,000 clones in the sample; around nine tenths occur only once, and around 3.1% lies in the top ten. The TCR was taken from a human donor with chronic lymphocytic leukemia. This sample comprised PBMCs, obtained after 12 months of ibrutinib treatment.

The CDR3 sequence: CASRDDLSNQPQHF. CDR3 nucleotides: TGTGCCAGCAGGGACGACCTGAGCAATCAGCCCCAGCATTTT. This chain connects TRBV2 to TRBJ1-5, with D unresolved. The CDR3 covers 14 residues. V was shortened by 6 bases and J by 1 base, with 10 bases between the two germline ends. Germline lookup yields CDR1 SNHLY and CDR2 FYNNEI.